This T cell receptor (beta chain) appears in the sequencing data of a study of spatial heterogeneity in lung cancer (dated by TCRdb to between 2018 and 2021). With regard to the full study: More beta-chain than alpha-chain transcripts were consistently detected, likely reflecting higher beta-chain transcript abundance. TCR alpha and beta repertoires were quantitatively compared across multiple tumor regions, matched nontumor lung and blood in non-small cell lung cancer. At surgery, 220 tumor regions, approximately 64 matched nontumor lung samples and 45 to 60 PBMC samples were TCR-sequenced for both alpha and beta chains. The study linked features of the TCR repertoire to counts of nonsynonymous mutations, which were determined by whole-exome sequencing of tumor tissue. In the raw uncorrected reads, each unique combination of TCR and UMI appeared on average more than ten times. Study-wide findings and limitations: Ubiquitous expanded tumor TCRs were detected in blood more often at tumor resection than at routine follow-up. Additional single-cell paired TCR alpha and beta sequencing was considered necessary to confirm, at a functional level, the hypothesis that regional TCRs recognize regional mutations.

V is cut by 6 bases and J by 2 bases, and the space between the germline ends is 10 bases. Via the germline V gene, CDR1 is MNHEY and CDR2 SVGEGT. CDR3 length: 13 amino acids, cysteine to phenylalanine. The sequence is cut down to CDR3 DNA, 39 bases in frame from base 1. Remarks on this clonotype: The antigen it recognizes is unknown. Base qualities are missing; no much larger clone stands one base away.

The time point label on this specimen signifies: sample taken at primary tumor resection. Whole RNA extracted from tumor and nontumor lung tissue, or from cryopreserved PBMC samples, was used for TCR sequencing without cell sorting. The donors were approximately 70 patients from the lung TRACERx cohort who had early-stage, untreated non-small cell lung cancer. Patients were selected for TCR sequencing only if sufficient RNA was available from at least two tumor regions. Receptor amplification or capture employed 5' RACE. Sequencer: NextSeq 500. To allow correction of PCR and sequencing errors, the TCR library protocol tagged every TCR cDNA molecule with a unique molecular identifier. As for the authors' bioinformatics: TCR identification, UMI-based error correction and CDR3 extraction were performed with Decombinator tools. Expanded TCRs were defined as those above a frequency of 2 per 1,000, corresponding to the top 1% of the tumor frequency distribution. Renyi diversity was computed with the R vegan package after each repertoire had been subsampled 100 times to 5,000 TCRs. CDR3 similarity networks were built from amino acid triplet string-kernel similarity, connecting CDR3s with pairwise similarity above 0.82. TCRdb ran its own pipeline on the public reads, namely fastp trimming at Q25 and MiXCR clone calling, and kept in-frame beta chains. For every CDR3 protein sequence, its rows merge into one entry that carries the most common genes and DNA. The V and J calls shown here were made by TCRdb, not taken from the authors' results. The table for this sample lists about 75,000 distinct CDR3 sequences; 13% of them were counted only once. The top ten clonotypes cover 6.5% to 7.5% of the sample.

This TCR was recovered from a male donor with early-stage non-small cell lung cancer. This receptor chain uses TRBV6-2 or TRBV6-3 and TRBJ1-2; TRBD1 is perhaps the D gene, given 5 matching bases. The specimen was PBMCs, collected at surgery. The encoded CDR3 is CASSSGRNYGYTF. The bases are TGTGCCAGCAGCTCGGGACGGAACTATGGCTACACCTTC.